A selection of T cell receptor beta chains follows, all from one sample in a study of blood T cell repertoires in COVID-19. Produced via immunoSEQ multiplex PCR; TCRdb's table is partial and in-frame only. The data show around 110,000 clones, 70% to 85% seen once. The sample consisted of peripheral blood. All receptors come from a man between 70 and 80 years old with active or convalescent COVID-19. The CDR3 runs from the conserved cysteine through the conserved F or W. Fields, in order: clone size, J gene, V gene, CDR3 length, D gene, CDR3 DNA, CDR3 protein. The D gene is left open where the match is weak. The size of a clone is reported for some rows only, either as once, few or many, or as a class for expanded clones.

-,TRBJ1-1,TRBV29-1,13,-,TGCAGCGTTGAGGGCCCAGGGAAGACTGAAGCTTTCTTT,CSVEGPGKTEAFF
-,TRBJ1-5,TRBV19,12,-,TGTGCCAGTCGCCTACAGGGTCAGCCCCAGCATTTT,CASRLQGQPQHF
-,TRBJ1-2,TRBV5-6,13,-,TGTGCCAGCAGCTTATCCGGGACTGGTGGCTACACCTTC,CASSLSGTGGYTF
-,TRBJ2-1,TRBV5-1,16,TRBD1,TGCGCCAGCAGCTTGCAGGGACAGGGAACCTACAATGAGCAGTTCTTC,CASSLQGQGTYNEQFF
-,TRBJ2-5,TRBV11-2,14,TRBD2,TGTGCCAGCAGCTTAATAGCGGGGGAAGGGACCCAGTACTTC,CASSLIAGEGTQYF
-,TRBJ1-2,TRBV12-5,14,TRBD1,TGTGCTAGTGGTTTGGGGGACAGGGTTTCCGGCTACACCTTC,CASGLGDRVSGYTF
-,TRBJ1-2,TRBV2,12,TRBD1,TGTGCCAGCAGGAGGGGACAGGCTGGCTACACCTTC,CASRRGQAGYTF
-,TRBJ1-2,TRBV5-4,13,TRBD1,TGTGCCAGCAGCCAGGGACAGAACTATGGCTACACCTTC,CASSQGQNYGYTF
-,TRBJ2-3,TRBV4-2,16,TRBD2,TGTGCCAGCAGCCCCGGACTAGCGGGGGGGCAAGATACGCAGTATTTT,CASSPGLAGGQDTQYF
-,TRBJ1-1,TRBV5-1,13,-,TGCGCCAGCACCCAAAACCTAAACACTGAAGCTTTCTTT,CASTQNLNTEAFF
-,TRBJ2-5,TRBV6-1,15,TRBD2,TGTGCCAGCAGTGATGGCGGGGGGGCCGGCGAGACCCAGTACTTC,CASSDGGGAGETQYF
-,TRBJ2-3,TRBV7-2,15,TRBD2,TGTGCCAGCAGCCCGCCGGGGGGTAGCACAGATACGCAGTATTTT,CASSPPGGSTDTQYF
-,TRBJ1-1,TRBV27,15,-,TGTGCCAGCAGTTTATACGGTCAGGGGAACACTGAAGCTTTCTTT,CASSLYGQGNTEAFF
-,TRBJ2-7,TRBV6-2/TRBV6-3,15,TRBD1,TGTGCCAGCAGTTACGGACAGGGGTGGGCCTACGAGCAGTACTTC,CASSYGQGWAYEQYF
-,TRBJ1-1,TRBV6-5,13,-,TGTGCCAGCAGTTTTCAGGTGAACACTGAAGCTTTCTTT,CASSFQVNTEAFF
-,TRBJ2-1,TRBV7-2,15,TRBD2,TGTGCCAGCAGCTATAGCGGGGGGGCCGTCAATGAGCAGTTCTTC,CASSYSGGAVNEQFF
-,TRBJ1-3,TRBV18,15,TRBD1,TGTGCCAGCTCACGAGACAGGGATCCGGGAAACACCATATATTTT,CASSRDRDPGNTIYF
-,TRBJ1-2,TRBV28,14,-,TGTGCCAGCAGTTTCGGGGGGATTAACTATGGCTACACCTTC,CASSFGGINYGYTF
-,TRBJ1-2,TRBV19,13,-,TGTGCCAGTAGTGTTGGACAGCGTTATGGCTACACCTTC,CASSVGQRYGYTF
-,TRBJ1-1,TRBV20-1,15,-,TGCAGTGCTAGTGGGGGGCCGAGGCGGAACACTGAAGCTTTCTTT,CSASGGPRRNTEAFF
-,TRBJ1-2,TRBV4-3,16,TRBD1,TGCGCCAGCAGCCAAGAATTACGGGACAGTAACTATGGCTACACCTTC,CASSQELRDSNYGYTF
-,TRBJ1-1,TRBV6-5,15,-,TGTGCCAGCAGCAAAATGCGCGGATTGAACACTGAAGCTTTCTTT,CASSKMRGLNTEAFF
-,TRBJ2-6,TRBV15,17,-,TGTGCCACCAGCAGAGATCCCCTAAACTCTGGGGCCAACGTCCTGACTTTC,CATSRDPLNSGANVLTF
-,TRBJ1-1,TRBV7-2,15,-,TGTGCCAGCAGCTTAGAGGCAGGCACGAACACTGAAGCTTTCTTT,CASSLEAGTNTEAFF
-,TRBJ2-7,TRBV11-3,15,-,TGTGCCAGCAGCTCGATCCAGGGGGGCTCCTACGAGCAGTACTTC,CASSSIQGGSYEQYF
-,TRBJ1-5,TRBV6-2/TRBV6-3,14,TRBD1,TGTGCCAGCAGTTCGGACAGGTTCAATCAGCCCCAGCATTTT,CASSSDRFNQPQHF
-,TRBJ2-7,TRBV6-5,13,TRBD1,TGTGCCAGCAGCCGGGACAGGGGATCCGAGCAGTACTTC,CASSRDRGSEQYF
-,TRBJ1-5,TRBV12-3/TRBV12-4,12,-,TGTGCCAGCACAGATAGCAATCAGCCCCAGCATTTT,CASTDSNQPQHF
-,TRBJ2-2,TRBV19,20,TRBD2,TGTGCCAGTAGTGGGATCACTAGCGGGCCAATCAAAGCGAACACCGGGGAGCTGTTTTTT,CASSGITSGPIKANTGELFF
-,TRBJ2-7,TRBV3-1/TRBV3-2,14,TRBD2,TGTGCCAGCAGCCTACTAGCGGGTTCCTACGAGCAGTACTTC,CASSLLAGSYEQYF
-,TRBJ2-5,TRBV5-8,15,TRBD1,TGTGCCAGCAGCTTGGAGATAGGGGGCAGCGAGACCCAGTACTTC,CASSLEIGGSETQYF
-,TRBJ1-6,TRBV5-6,15,TRBD1,TGTGCCAGCAGCGTCGGACAGGGGACAAATTCACCCCTCCACTTT,CASSVGQGTNSPLHF
once,TRBJ2-3,TRBV11-2,15,TRBD1,TGTGCCAGCAGCTTAGAGGGACAGGGGCATCATACGCAGTATTTT,CASSLEGQGHHTQYF
-,TRBJ2-7,TRBV28,12,-,TGTGCCAGCAGTTTCCTTGCCTACGAGCAGTACTTC,CASSFLAYEQYF
-,TRBJ1-5,TRBV25-1,15,-,TGTGCCAGCAGTGAAGCGGGGGTAATTAATCAGCCCCAGCATTTT,CASSEAGVINQPQHF
-,TRBJ2-7,TRBV6-6,15,TRBD1,TGTGCCAGCAGTTACCCCGGGACAGGGAGAGACGAGCAGTACTTC,CASSYPGTGRDEQYF
-,TRBJ2-5,TRBV18,14,-,TGTGCCAGCTCACCGGACAGTTCCCAAGAGACCCAGTACTTC,CASSPDSSQETQYF
-,TRBJ2-1,TRBV12-3/TRBV12-4,13,-,TGTGCCAGCAGGGTCGACAGCTACAATGAGCAGTTCTTC,CASRVDSYNEQFF
once,TRBJ1-1,TRBV18,13,TRBD1,TGTGCCAGCTCACTCGGGACAGCCGGGCAAGCTTTCTTT,CASSLGTAGQAFF